This entry concerns a single T cell receptor beta chain. Its specificity is unknown. Each CDR3 protein gets one entry after TCRdb re-called the RT-PCR reads with MiXCR. The data show roughly 630 distinct CDR3 sequences, approximately 80% seen once. The source of the sample is a study of yellow fever vaccine responses in identical twins. Study-level points and caveats: A vaccine T cell response that seemed partly convergent and partly personalized was reported in twins.

The CDR3 is 12 amino acids. Germline CDR1 reads GTSNPN; CDR2 reads SVGIG (reference sequence). V was trimmed by 5 bases and J by 1 base, leaving 8 bases between them. This material consisted of T cells from blood (PBMCs), unsorted or a sorted subset (not recorded which), taken before or after yellow fever vaccination (not recorded which). The receptor was derived from a female donor who received the yellow fever vaccine. V gene TRBV30 combines with J gene TRBJ1-2; D remains ambiguous. In DNA, the CDR3 is TGTGCCTGGCTTGGGCTTAACTATGGCTACACCTTC. Its protein is CAWLGLNYGYTF. Based on the CDR3 plus reference TRBV30 and TRBJ1-2, the full variable domain is SQTIHQWPATLVQPVGSPLSLECTVEGTSNPNLYWYRQAAGRGLQLLFYSVGIGQISSEVPQNLSASRPQDRQFILSSKKLLLSDSGFYLCAWLGLNYGYTFGSGTRLTVV.